The rows below give T cell receptor beta chains drawn from one sample of a study of breast tumors, draining lymph nodes, adjacent tissues. TCRdb itself ran the multiplex PCR reads through MiXCR, one entry per CDR3 protein. The sample has fewer than 150,000 distinct CDR3 sequences, about 20% seen once. Sequencing input: axillary lymph node tissue. The receptor source for this set is a female donor with breast cancer. Some clones in this sample may be carry-over from other donors' samples. The conserved cysteine and the conserved F or W are not part of the CDR3 here.

v_call: TRBV20-1; j_call: TRBJ2-7; cdr3_aa: SARGLAVYEQY
v_call: TRBV28; j_call: TRBJ2-7; cdr3_aa: ASSFMTTSYEQY
v_call: TRBV28; j_call: TRBJ2-3; cdr3_aa: ASSFGGNAVDTQY
v_call: TRBV7-8; j_call: TRBJ2-3; cdr3_aa: ASSTRGDPVAATDTQY
v_call: TRBV5-8; j_call: TRBJ1-3; cdr3_aa: ASSSPGGITGNTIY
v_call: TRBV3-1; j_call: TRBJ2-2; cdr3_aa: ASSPPGQGVAGLPGELF
v_call: TRBV7-9; j_call: TRBJ1-2; cdr3_aa: ASSRRSGYGYT
v_call: TRBV7-2; j_call: TRBJ1-3; cdr3_aa: ASSFSPGDRVGNTIY
v_call: TRBV6-4; j_call: TRBJ1-2; cdr3_aa: ASIRQGGPYYGYT
v_call: TRBV27; j_call: TRBJ1-2; cdr3_aa: ASSFANSNYGYT
v_call: TRBV28; j_call: TRBJ2-3; cdr3_aa: ASSYQRYADTQY
v_call: TRBV20-1; j_call: TRBJ2-1; cdr3_aa: SARDGVGGRGGDEQF
v_call: TRBV19; j_call: TRBJ1-2; cdr3_aa: ASSSGRSNYGYT
v_call: TRBV5-5; j_call: TRBJ1-2; cdr3_aa: ASSLEEGYT
v_call: TRBV20-1; j_call: TRBJ2-7; cdr3_aa: SGAGKLEEQY